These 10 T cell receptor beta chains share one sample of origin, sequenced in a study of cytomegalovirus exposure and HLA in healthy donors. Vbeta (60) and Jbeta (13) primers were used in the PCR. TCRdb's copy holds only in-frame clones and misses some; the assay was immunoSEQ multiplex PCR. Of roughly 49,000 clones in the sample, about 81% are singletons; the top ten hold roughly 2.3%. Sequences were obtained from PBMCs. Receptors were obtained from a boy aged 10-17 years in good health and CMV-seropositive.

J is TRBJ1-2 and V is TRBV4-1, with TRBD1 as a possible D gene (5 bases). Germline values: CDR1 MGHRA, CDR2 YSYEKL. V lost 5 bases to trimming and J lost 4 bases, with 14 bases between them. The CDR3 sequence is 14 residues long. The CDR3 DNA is TGCGCCAGCAGCTCCCCAGGGTCTGGCTATGGCTACACCTTC. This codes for CASSSPGSGYGYTF.

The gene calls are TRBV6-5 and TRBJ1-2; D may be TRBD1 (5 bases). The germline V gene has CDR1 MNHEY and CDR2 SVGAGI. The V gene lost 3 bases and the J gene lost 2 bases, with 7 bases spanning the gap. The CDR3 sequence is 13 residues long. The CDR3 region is CASSYQGNYGYTF. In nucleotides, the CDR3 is TGTGCCAGCAGTTATCAGGGAAACTATGGCTACACCTTC.

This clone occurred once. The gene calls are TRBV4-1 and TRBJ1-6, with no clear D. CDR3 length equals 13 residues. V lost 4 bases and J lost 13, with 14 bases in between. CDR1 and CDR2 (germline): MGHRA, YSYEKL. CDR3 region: CASSPGGLRPLHF. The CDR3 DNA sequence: TGCGCCAGCAGCCCAGGTGGGCTTAGGCCCCTCCACTTT.

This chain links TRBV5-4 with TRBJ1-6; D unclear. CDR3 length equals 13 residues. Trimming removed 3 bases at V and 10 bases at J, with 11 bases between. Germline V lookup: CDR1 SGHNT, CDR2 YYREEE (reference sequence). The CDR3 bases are TGTGCCAGCAGCTCCTTCGGGGAGTCACCCCTCCACTTT. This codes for CASSSFGESPLHF.

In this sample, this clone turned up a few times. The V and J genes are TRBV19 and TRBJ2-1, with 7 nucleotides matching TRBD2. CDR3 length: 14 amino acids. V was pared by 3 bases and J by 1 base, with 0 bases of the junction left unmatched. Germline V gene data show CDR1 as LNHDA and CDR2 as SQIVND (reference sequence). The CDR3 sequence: CASSMRGSYNEQFF. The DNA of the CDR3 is TGTGCCAGTAGTATGCGGGGGTCCTACAATGAGCAGTTCTTC.

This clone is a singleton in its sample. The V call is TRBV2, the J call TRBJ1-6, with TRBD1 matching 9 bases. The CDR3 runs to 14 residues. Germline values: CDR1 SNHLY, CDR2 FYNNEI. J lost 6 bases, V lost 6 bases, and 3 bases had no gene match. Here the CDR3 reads CASRRTGVNSPLHF. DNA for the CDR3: TGTGCCAGCAGAAGGACAGGGGTTAATTCACCCCTCCACTTT.

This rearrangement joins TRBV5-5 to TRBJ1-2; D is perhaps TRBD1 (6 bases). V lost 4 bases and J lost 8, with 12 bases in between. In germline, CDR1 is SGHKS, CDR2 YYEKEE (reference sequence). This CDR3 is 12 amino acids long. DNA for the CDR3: TGTGCCAGCAGCCCCCACAGGGACGGCTACACCTTC. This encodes CASSPHRDGYTF.

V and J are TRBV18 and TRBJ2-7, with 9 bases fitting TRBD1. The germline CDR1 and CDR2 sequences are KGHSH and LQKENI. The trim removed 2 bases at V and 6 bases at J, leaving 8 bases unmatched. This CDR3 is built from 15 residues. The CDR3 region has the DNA TGTGCCAGCTCACCAAAAGAATGGACAGGGGCCGAGCAGTACTTC. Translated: CASSPKEWTGAEQYF.

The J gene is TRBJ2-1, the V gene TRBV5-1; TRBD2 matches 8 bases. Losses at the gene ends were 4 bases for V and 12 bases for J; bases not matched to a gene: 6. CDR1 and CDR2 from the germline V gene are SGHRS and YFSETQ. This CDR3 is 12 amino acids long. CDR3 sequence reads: CASSRGGKGQFF. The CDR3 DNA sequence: TGCGCCAGCAGCCGGGGGGGGAAGGGGCAGTTCTTC.

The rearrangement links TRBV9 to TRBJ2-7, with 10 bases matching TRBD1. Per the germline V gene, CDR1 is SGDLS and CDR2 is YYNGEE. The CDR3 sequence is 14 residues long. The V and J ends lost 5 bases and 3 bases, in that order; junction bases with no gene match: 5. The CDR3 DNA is TGTGCCAGCAGTGGAGGGACAGGGGACTACGAGCAGTACTTC. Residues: CASSGGTGDYEQYF.